The next 6 T cell receptor beta chains were all read from a single sample in a study of PD-1 blockade in classical Hodgkin lymphoma. Exposure to brentuximab vedotin varied, and each patient had relapsed following autologous stem cell transplantation. Assay used: immunoSEQ multiplex PCR; TCRdb lists only in-frame clones, some missing. The sample records 9,900 or so clones, 60% to 85% being singletons. This sample comprised peripheral blood mononuclear cells (PBMCs), obtained at baseline. These TCRs come from a human donor with classical Hodgkin lymphoma.

This chain connects TRBV6-5 to TRBJ2-1; weak D call: TRBD1 (5 bases). The V gene lost 5 bases and the J gene lost 6 bases, with 8 bases spanning the gap. The CDR3 runs to 12 residues. The germline V gene encodes CDR1 MNHEY and CDR2 SVGAGI. The CDR3 DNA is TGTGCCAGCAGTCCGCAGGGCAATGAGCAGTTCTTC. Protein: CASSPQGNEQFF.

The chain links TRBV13 to TRBJ2-1; 12 positions match TRBD2. The CDR3 covers 16 residues. Germline loops: CDR1 PRHDT, CDR2 FYEKMQ (reference sequence). V lost 4 bases to trimming and J lost 7 bases; unmatched junction nucleotides: 8. The CDR3 DNA reads as TGTGCCAGCAGCTCCCTAGCGGGAGGGTTTGGAAATGAGCAGTTCTTC. The encoded protein is CASSSLAGGFGNEQFF.

This clone was seen just once. The J gene is TRBJ2-1, the V gene TRBV20-1; D is ambiguous. The CDR3 is made up of 11 amino acids. Trimming took off 5 bases at V and 6 bases at J, with 8 bases between the two ends. Per germline, CDR1 DFQATT and CDR2 SNEGSKA (reference sequence). CDR3 coding DNA: TGCAGTGCTCCGCTAGGCAATGAGCAGTTCTTC. It is translated as CSAPLGNEQFF.

V usage is TRBV7-2 and J usage is TRBJ1-6, with a possible D match to TRBD1 (5 bases). Germline CDR1 is SGHTA and CDR2 is FQGNSA. V shed 3 bases and J shed 7 bases, with 7 bases lying between them. The CDR3 contains 13 residues. CDR3 amino acids: CASSLWGNSPLHF. In DNA, the CDR3 is TGTGCCAGCAGCTTGTGGGGGAATTCACCCCTCCACTTT.

The chain combines TRBV4-1 with TRBJ2-3; 11 bases are a match to TRBD2. Germline CDR1 and CDR2: MGHRA and YSYEKL. The CDR3 loop spans 19 amino acids. The V and J ends lost 4 bases and 1 base, in that order; junction bases with no gene match: 13. CDR3 DNA: TGCGCCAGCAGCCTCACCGGGACTAGCGGCCGCACGGGCACAGATACGCAGTATTTT. This gives the protein CASSLTGTSGRTGTDTQYF.

CDR3 bases: TGTGCCAGCAGGATTAGCAGCACAGATACGCAGTATTTT. Protein: CASRISSTDTQYF. The genes are TRBV7-9 and TRBJ2-3; the D is unclear. The germline CDR1 and CDR2 sequences are SEHNR and FQNEAQ (reference sequence). V lost 6 bases and J lost 0, with 7 bases in between. The CDR3 is 13 residues long.